One and the same sample provided the 22 T cell receptor beta chains below, sequenced in a study of T cell changes during pregnancy in multiple sclerosis. Sequencing was performed with immunoSEQ multiplex PCR; in TCRdb, only in-frame clones are kept and a portion is missing. The table lists about 75,000 clones, around 92% of them singletons. Specimen: peripheral blood, collected in the first trimester of pregnancy. The receptors come from a female donor in good health, enrolled as a control in a pregnancy study.

This clone was seen more than once but under ten times. The chain employs TRBV19 and TRBJ1-1; D is ambiguous. This CDR3 is built from 15 residues. Germline-derived CDR1 and CDR2 are LNHDA and SQIVND (reference sequence). The V end lost 3 bases, the J end lost 5 bases, and 16 bases lay between the germline ends. The CDR3 DNA sequence: TGTGCCAGTAGTATTTGGAGATGGAATGGGACTGAAGCTTTCTTT. Protein sequence: CASSIWRWNGTEAFF.

The rearrangement uses TRBV18 and TRBJ2-7; 9 nucleotides align to TRBD2. V shed 6 bases, J shed 1 base, and the junction held 13 bases outside the gene matches. Germline V gives CDR1 KGHSH, CDR2 LQKENI. CDR3 length: 17 amino acids. The CDR3 DNA follows: TGTGCCAGCTCCCCCCTGGGAGCGGGGGGCCTTTCCTACGAGCAGTACTTC. It specifies CASSPLGAGGLSYEQYF.

Here the CDR3 DNA reads TGTGCCAGCAGCTTAGGGGTCGGGAGGGAGAACAATGAGCAGTTCTTC. Its translation: CASSLGVGRENNEQFF. The chain has TRBV11-2 and TRBJ2-1, with 8 positions matching TRBD2. Germline V CDR1 and CDR2: SGHAT, FQNNGV. This CDR3 comprises 16 residues. The trim removed 1 base at V and 5 bases at J, leaving 7 bases unmatched.

This clone was seen once. The chain joins TRBV6-1 to TRBJ1-1; D is undetermined. This CDR3 contains 14 residues. Germline CDR1 MNHNS, CDR2 SASEGT. V lost 9 bases and J lost 10, with 24 bases in between. Written as DNA, the CDR3 is TGTGCCAGTCGGACCTCGGCAGGCGGGGTGGGAGCTTTCTTT. Its translation: CASRTSAGGVGAFF.

The rearrangement uses TRBV9 and TRBJ2-1, with TRBD2 matching 7 bases. Germline V CDR1 and CDR2: SGDLS, YYNGEE. This CDR3 has 17 residues. Unmatched junction bases numbered 14, after V lost 4 bases and J lost 4 bases. CDR3 sequence reads: CASSRTTSGGGYNEQFF. As DNA, the CDR3 is TGTGCCAGCAGCAGAACGACCTCCGGCGGGGGTTACAATGAGCAGTTCTTC.

The sample holds a few counts of this clone. The rearrangement uses TRBV5-1 and TRBJ1-1, with 7 positions matching TRBD1. The CDR3 consists of 14 residues. Looked up from germline, CDR1 is SGHRS and CDR2 is YFSETQ. The junction had 7 bases not matched to a gene; V was cut back by 5 bases and J by 3 bases. CDR3 region: CASRKGAGDTEAFF. The CDR3 DNA reads TGCGCCAGCAGAAAGGGGGCTGGGGACACTGAAGCTTTCTTT.

This sequence joins TRBV5-4 and TRBJ1-2, with 7 bases aligning to TRBD1. J was trimmed by 8 bases and V by 4 bases; bases with no gene match: 17. The CDR3 loop spans 16 amino acids. Germline V gene lookup returns CDR1 SGHNT and CDR2 YYREEE (reference sequence). The CDR3 is CASSRPPQQGLEGYTF. The CDR3 coding sequence is TGTGCCAGCAGCCGCCCCCCTCAACAGGGGCTTGAAGGCTACACCTTC.

This clone was counted a few times. V gene TRBV6-5 combines with J gene TRBJ1-2, with D hard to call. CDR3 length equals 13 residues. Germline CDR1 reads MNHEY; CDR2 reads SVGAGI. V was clipped by 2 bases and J by 5 bases, with 9 bases between them. The CDR3 loop is CASSYQAAYGYTF. DNA for the CDR3: TGTGCCAGCAGTTACCAGGCAGCTTATGGCTACACCTTC.

Only one count was recorded for this clone. The genes are TRBV11-2 and TRBJ2-4; D might be TRBD1 (5 bases). V lost 0 bases to trimming and J lost 1 base, with 13 bases between them. The CDR3 covers 17 residues. Germline lookup yields CDR1 SGHAT and CDR2 FQNNGV. The CDR3 DNA reads TGTGCCAGCAGCTTAGATCTTATCAGGGTGGCCAAAAACATTCAGTACTTC. The encoded protein is CASSLDLIRVAKNIQYF.

V is TRBV9 and J is TRBJ2-1, with 11 nucleotides matching TRBD2. The CDR3 loop spans 16 amino acids. Germline CDR1 reads SGDLS; CDR2 reads YYNGEE. V lost 6 bases and J lost 4; bases outside the gene matches: 9. The DNA for the CDR3 is TGTGCCAGCACCCCCAGGGGGACTAGCGGATACAATGAGCAGTTCTTC. Protein sequence: CASTPRGTSGYNEQFF.

The chain has TRBV2 and TRBJ2-6; possibly TRBD1 for D (5 bases). The CDR3 runs 15 residues. Trimming shortened V by 5 bases and J by 2 bases, and 10 bases separated the two germline ends. In germline, CDR1 is SNHLY, CDR2 FYNNEI. In nucleotides, the CDR3 is TGTGCCAGCAGTCCGGACATCACTGGGGCCAACGTCCTGACTTTC. The encoded protein is CASSPDITGANVLTF.

V and J are TRBV16 and TRBJ2-1; 8 positions agree with TRBD2. The CDR3 is made up of 16 amino acids. Germline V CDR1 and CDR2: KGHSY, FQNENV. With 1 base clipped from V and 6 bases from J, the junction kept 8 bases outside the gene matches. In DNA form, the CDR3 reads TGTGCCAGCAGCCAATTTGTCGGGAGGGAACGCAATGAGCAGTTCTTC. Residues: CASSQFVGRERNEQFF. The whole variable domain, filled in from reference TRBV16 and TRBJ2-1, reads GEEVAQTPKHLVRGEGQKAKLYCAPIKGHSYVFWYQQVLKNEFKFLISFQNENVFDETGMPKERFSAKCLPNSPCSLEIQATKLEDSAVYFCASSQFVGRERNEQFFGPGTRLTVL.

The chain employs TRBV7-9 and TRBJ2-2, with D perhaps matching TRBD1 (6 bases). CDR1 SEHNR and CDR2 FQNEAQ come from the germline V gene (reference sequence). The CDR3 sequence is 16 residues long. V was clipped by 5 bases and J by 5 bases, with 18 bases between them. CDR3 in DNA: TGTGCCAGCAGCCCGCCCCGCAGGGGTGATACCGGGGAGCTGTTTTTT. This codes for CASSPPRRGDTGELFF.

This clone was found a few times. The gene calls are TRBV5-5 and TRBJ1-5; D unclear. The CDR3 is made up of 13 amino acids. CDR1 is SGHKS and CDR2 is YYEKEE in the germline V gene (reference sequence). With 0 bases removed from V and 6 bases from J, the gap between germline ends came to 7 bases. The CDR3 region has the DNA TGTGCCAGCAGCTTGGAGCGTAGTCAGCCCCAGCATTTT. It yields the protein CASSLERSQPQHF.

This chain connects TRBV28 to TRBJ2-2, with 8 positions matching TRBD2. This CDR3 contains 16 residues. Trimming at V came to 8 bases and at J to 2 bases, leaving 10 bases not matched to a gene. CDR1 and CDR2 (germline): MDHEN, SYDVKM. The CDR3 here is CASDGAGVSNTGELFF. The CDR3, as DNA: TGTGCCAGCGACGGAGCGGGAGTCTCCAACACCGGGGAGCTGTTTTTT.

This chain connects TRBV2 to TRBJ2-3; TRBD1 aligns across 9 bases. The junction had 5 bases not matched to a gene; V was cut back by 6 bases and J by 4 bases. This CDR3 has 14 amino acids. Germline V CDR1 and CDR2: SNHLY, FYNNEI. CDR3 loop: CASRLQGAADTQYF. The CDR3 coding sequence is TGTGCCAGCAGGCTACAGGGGGCTGCAGATACGCAGTATTTT.

V and J are TRBV2 and TRBJ2-1; 9 bases line up with TRBD2. The CDR3 runs to 14 residues. With 7 bases clipped from V and 2 bases from J, the junction kept 3 bases outside the gene matches. Germline loops: CDR1 SNHLY, CDR2 FYNNEI. The CDR3 sequence is CASKAGGAYNEQFF. As DNA, the CDR3 is TGTGCCAGCAAGGCGGGGGGGGCCTACAATGAGCAGTTCTTC.

This chain uses TRBV7-6 with TRBJ1-1, with D maybe TRBD1 (6 bases). V was pared by 5 bases and J by 5 bases, with 12 bases between. CDR3 length equals 13 residues. CDR1 is SGHVS and CDR2 is FNYEAQ in the germline V gene. The CDR3 sequence is CASSLQGYTEAFF. CDR3 DNA sequence: TGTGCCAGCAGCCTACAGGGATATACTGAAGCTTTCTTT.

The chain has TRBV10-3 and TRBJ1-2; no firm D call. Germline V gene sequence: CDR1 ENHRY, CDR2 SYGVKD. This CDR3 spans 16 amino acids. V lost 0 bases and J lost 0, with 11 bases in between. CDR3 sequence: CAISESSRETNYGYTF. DNA for the CDR3: TGTGCCATCAGTGAGTCGTCACGGGAAACTAACTATGGCTACACCTTC.

The chain has TRBV29-1 and TRBJ2-3, with D possibly being TRBD2 (7 bases). V was clipped by 3 bases and J by 7 bases, with 26 bases between them. CDR1 and CDR2 from the germline V gene are SQVTM and ANQGSEA. The CDR3 length is 17 residues. The CDR3 loop is CSVDRFSGGAIKYTQYF. As DNA, the CDR3 is TGCAGCGTTGATAGGTTTTCGGGGGGCGCGATCAAGTATACGCAGTATTTT.

CDR3 loop: CASSNLVSSGNTIYF. The CDR3, as DNA: TGTGCCAGTAGTAATCTTGTGAGCTCTGGAAACACCATATATTTT. The chain combines TRBV19 with TRBJ1-3; D gene unclear. Trimming pared 4 bases from V and 0 bases from J, leaving 10 bases between. Germline lookup yields CDR1 LNHDA and CDR2 SQIVND (reference sequence). CDR3 size: 15 residues.

The chain joins TRBV27 to TRBJ1-1, with D unresolved. The CDR3 is 14 residues long. V shed 2 bases and J shed 0 bases, with 7 bases lying between them. Germline assignment: CDR1 MNHEY and CDR2 SMNVEV (reference sequence). The CDR3 bases are TGTGCCAGCAGTTTACAGGATATGAACACTGAAGCTTTCTTT. Amino acid sequence: CASSLQDMNTEAFF.